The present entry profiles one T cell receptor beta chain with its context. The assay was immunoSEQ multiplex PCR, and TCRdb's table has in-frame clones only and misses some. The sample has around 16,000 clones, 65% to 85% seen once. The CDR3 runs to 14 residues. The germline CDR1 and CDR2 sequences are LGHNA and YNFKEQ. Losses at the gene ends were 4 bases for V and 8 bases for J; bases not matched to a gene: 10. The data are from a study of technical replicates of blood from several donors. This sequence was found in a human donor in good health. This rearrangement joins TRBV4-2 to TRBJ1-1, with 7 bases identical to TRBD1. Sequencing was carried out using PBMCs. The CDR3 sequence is CASSRGLGGAEAFF. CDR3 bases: TGTGCCAGCAGCCGGGGGCTAGGGGGCGCGGAAGCTTTCTTT.